This T cell receptor beta chain was observed in a study of blood T cell repertoires in COVID-19. Study-level information: Sites across the United States, Italy and Spain contributed samples from acute and convalescent COVID-19. In each case, the material was cDNA or gDNA derived from T cells, B-cell-depleted T cells, or PBMCs.

CDR1 and CDR2 from the germline V gene are PRHDT and FYEKMQ (reference sequence). The V and J ends lost 5 bases and 6 bases respectively, with 16 bases between them. The CDR3 has 14 amino acids. In the original workflow: The assay estimated nucleated cells by amplifying reference gene primers. Profiling relied on immunoSEQ multiplex PCR, and the TCRdb table lists in-frame clones only, not all of them. V and J calls and clone size are given by that table; D and trimming were obtained from the DNA. The table shows around 7,500 clones, with 73% occurring only once. The clonotype was recovered from a human donor in a cohort sampled during active COVID-19. Sequenced input: peripheral blood. The chain recombines TRBV13 with TRBJ1-2; D is perhaps TRBD1 (6 bases). For the CDR3, the DNA is TGTGCCAGCAGCAACTCCAGGGGCGCGAATGGCTACACCTTC. Translated, it gives CASSNSRGANGYTF.